This T cell receptor beta chain was obtained from a study of shared clonotypes between healthy human individuals. Trimming took 0 bases from V and 0 from J, leaving 11 bases between them. The germline CDR1 and CDR2 sequences are SQVTM and ANQGSEA. This CDR3 contains 16 residues. TCRdb keeps only in-frame clones here, not all; method: immunoSEQ multiplex PCR. Of approximately 600,000 clones in the sample, roughly 96% are singletons; the top ten hold over 0.1%. CD45RO negativity and positive selection for CCR7 defined naive CD8 cells, a population that excluded terminally differentiated effector memory CD45RA+ cells.

Sequenced sample: naive CD8+ T cells sorted from blood. This rearrangement joins TRBV29-1 to TRBJ1-4; D is unresolved. This clonotype was sampled from a woman aged 25 to 39 in good health. Here the CDR3 reads CSVEDPEDATNEKLFF. Written as DNA, the CDR3 is TGCAGCGTTGAAGACCCGGAAGACGCAACTAATGAAAAACTGTTTTTT.